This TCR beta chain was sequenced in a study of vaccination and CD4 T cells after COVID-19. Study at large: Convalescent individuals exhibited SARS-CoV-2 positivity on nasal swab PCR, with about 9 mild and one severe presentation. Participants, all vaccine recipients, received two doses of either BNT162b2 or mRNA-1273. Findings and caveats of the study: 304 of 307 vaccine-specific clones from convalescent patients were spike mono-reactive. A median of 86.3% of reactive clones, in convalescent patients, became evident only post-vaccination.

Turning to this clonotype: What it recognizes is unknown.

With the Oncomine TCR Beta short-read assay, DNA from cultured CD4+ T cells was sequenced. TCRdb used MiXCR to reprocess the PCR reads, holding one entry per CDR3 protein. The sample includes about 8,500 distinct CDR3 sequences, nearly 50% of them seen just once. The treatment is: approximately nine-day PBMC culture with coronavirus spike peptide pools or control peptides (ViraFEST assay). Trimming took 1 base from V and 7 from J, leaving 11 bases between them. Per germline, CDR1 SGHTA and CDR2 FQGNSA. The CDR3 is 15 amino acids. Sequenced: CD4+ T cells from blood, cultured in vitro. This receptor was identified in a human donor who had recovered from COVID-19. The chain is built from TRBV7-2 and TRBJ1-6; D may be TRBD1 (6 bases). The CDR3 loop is CASSLGDKKNSPLHF. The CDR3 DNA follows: TGTGCCAGCAGCTTAGGGGACAAGAAAAATTCACCCCTCCACTTT.